The TCR beta chain under discussion was sequenced for a study of monozygotic twins with inflammatory bowel disease. Study results and limitations: Some repertoire variability may stem from patients' differing immunosuppressive treatments.

Investigators made cDNA in eight separate reactions per sample. TCRdb reprocessed the 5' RACE reads, with one entry per CDR3 protein and no DNA. Here the sample table reports about 330,000 distinct CDR3 sequences. The CDR3 totals 13 residues. Germline V lookup: CDR1 LGHNA, CDR2 YNFKEQ. A note on this clonotype: The antigen is not known.

This TCR derives from a human donor with ulcerative colitis or Crohn's disease, or a healthy co-twin of an affected twin (not recorded which). The chain uses TRBV4-2 and TRBJ2-5. Sequences were obtained from blood. The CDR3 sequence is CASSQESQETQYF.